The rows below give T cell receptor beta chains drawn from one sample of a study of blood T cell repertoires in COVID-19. The method was immunoSEQ multiplex PCR; TCRdb's version includes in-frame clones alone and lacks a portion of them. The data show 190,000 or so clones, with roughly 80% seen just once and approximately 15% held by the top ten. Sequencing was performed on peripheral blood. The source of these receptors is a man aged 50-59 years who had recovered from COVID-19. CDR3s include the opening cysteine and the closing phenylalanine or tryptophan. D genes are given only for firm matches. Size tells how often a clone was seen (once, few, many) or the class of an expanded clone, and some rows leave it out.

abundance: .
d_gene: TRBD1
j_gene: TRBJ2-5
v_gene: TRBV9
CDR3aa: CASSPPTGLAGETQYF
CDR3nt: TGTGCCAGCAGCCCGCCGACAGGGTTGGCCGGAGAGACCCAGTACTTC

abundance: .
d_gene: TRBD1
j_gene: TRBJ1-4
v_gene: TRBV7-2
CDR3aa: CASSLDRGPEKLFF
CDR3nt: TGTGCCAGCAGCTTAGACAGGGGGCCTGAAAAACTGTTTTTT

abundance: .
d_gene: TRBD2
j_gene: TRBJ2-3
v_gene: TRBV28
CDR3aa: CASREQRERGTDTQYF
CDR3nt: TGTGCCAGCAGAGAACAGCGGGAGCGGGGCACAGATACGCAGTATTTT

abundance: .
d_gene: TRBD2
j_gene: TRBJ2-7
v_gene: TRBV19
CDR3aa: CASSIGWKREVYEQYF
CDR3nt: TGTGCCAGTAGTATCGGGTGGAAGCGGGAGGTTTACGAGCAGTACTTC

abundance: few
d_gene: TRBD1
j_gene: TRBJ2-1
v_gene: TRBV18
CDR3aa: CASSPNPGTGGNEQFF
CDR3nt: TGTGCCAGCTCACCGAACCCCGGGACAGGGGGCAATGAGCAGTTCTTC

abundance: .
d_gene: TRBD2
j_gene: TRBJ2-7
v_gene: TRBV27
CDR3aa: CASTREGSYEQYF
CDR3nt: TGTGCCAGCACCAGGGAGGGTTCCTACGAGCAGTACTTC

abundance: .
d_gene: .
j_gene: TRBJ2-7
v_gene: TRBV11-3
CDR3aa: CASSFDQEAEQYF
CDR3nt: TGTGCCAGCAGCTTCGACCAAGAGGCCGAGCAGTACTTC

abundance: few
d_gene: TRBD1
j_gene: TRBJ1-6
v_gene: TRBV6-6
CDR3aa: CASSPKQRVWDRASPLHF
CDR3nt: TGTGCCAGCAGTCCCAAGCAAAGGGTATGGGACAGGGCTTCACCCCTCCACTTT

abundance: .
d_gene: .
j_gene: TRBJ2-2
v_gene: TRBV7-2
CDR3aa: CASSPDLYTGELFF
CDR3nt: TGTGCCAGCAGCCCGGACTTATACACCGGGGAGCTGTTTTTT

abundance: once
d_gene: TRBD2
j_gene: TRBJ2-1
v_gene: TRBV7-3
CDR3aa: CASSLKAGVETEQFF
CDR3nt: TGTGCCAGCAGCTTAAAGGCGGGGGTAGAGACTGAGCAGTTCTTC

abundance: once
d_gene: TRBD1
j_gene: TRBJ2-4
v_gene: TRBV14
CDR3aa: CASSQHRGNIQYF
CDR3nt: TGTGCCAGCAGTCAACACAGGGGAAACATTCAGTACTTC

abundance: few
d_gene: TRBD1
j_gene: TRBJ1-2
v_gene: TRBV29-1
CDR3aa: CSVEEGGGGYTF
CDR3nt: TGCAGCGTTGAAGAAGGGGGCGGTGGCTACACCTTC

abundance: .
d_gene: TRBD2
j_gene: TRBJ2-1
v_gene: TRBV11-2
CDR3aa: CASSDGASGHNEQFF
CDR3nt: TGTGCCAGCAGCGACGGGGCTAGCGGTCACAATGAGCAGTTCTTC

abundance: .
d_gene: TRBD2
j_gene: TRBJ2-1
v_gene: TRBV9
CDR3aa: CASSQEGLAGAGEQFF
CDR3nt: TGTGCCAGCAGCCAGGAGGGACTAGCGGGAGCCGGTGAGCAGTTCTTC

abundance: .
d_gene: .
j_gene: TRBJ1-1
v_gene: TRBV21-1
CDR3aa: CASSKHLSDRGYELNTEAFF
CDR3nt: TGTGCCAGCAGCAAACATTTAAGCGACAGGGGATACGAACTGAACACTGAAGCTTTCTTT

abundance: .
d_gene: .
j_gene: TRBJ2-4
v_gene: TRBV28
CDR3aa: CASRNFRIQYF
CDR3nt: TGTGCCAGCAGGAACTTTAGAATTCAGTACTTC

abundance: .
d_gene: TRBD2
j_gene: TRBJ2-1
v_gene: TRBV7-9
CDR3aa: CASSLRGASGSSEQFF
CDR3nt: TGTGCCAGCAGCTTAAGGGGGGCTAGCGGGAGTTCTGAGCAGTTCTTC

abundance: once
d_gene: .
j_gene: TRBJ2-1
v_gene: TRBV28
CDR3aa: CASSLLSSYNEQFF
CDR3nt: TGTGCCAGCAGTTTGCTAAGCTCCTACAATGAGCAGTTCTTC

abundance: once
d_gene: .
j_gene: TRBJ2-1
v_gene: TRBV7-2
CDR3aa: CASSSLNEQFF
CDR3nt: TGTGCCAGCAGCTCCTTAAATGAGCAGTTCTTC

abundance: .
d_gene: .
j_gene: TRBJ2-6
v_gene: TRBV7-2
CDR3aa: CASSLSSSGANVLTF
CDR3nt: TGTGCCAGCAGCTTATCATCCTCTGGGGCCAACGTCCTGACTTTC

abundance: .
d_gene: .
j_gene: TRBJ2-7
v_gene: TRBV30
CDR3aa: CASRARGHEQYF
CDR3nt: TGTGCCAGCCGGGCCAGGGGCCACGAGCAGTACTTC

abundance: .
d_gene: TRBD1
j_gene: TRBJ1-3
v_gene: TRBV30
CDR3aa: CAWNQGAPGNTIYF
CDR3nt: TGTGCCTGGAATCAGGGGGCGCCTGGAAACACCATATATTTT

abundance: .
d_gene: .
j_gene: TRBJ1-2
v_gene: TRBV6-6
CDR3aa: CASSHSSGLSNYGYTF
CDR3nt: TGTGCCAGCAGTCACTCTTCCGGACTGAGCAACTATGGCTACACCTTC

abundance: .
d_gene: .
j_gene: TRBJ2-5
v_gene: TRBV14
CDR3aa: CASSLYRTDQETQYF
CDR3nt: TGTGCCAGCAGCCTATACCGGACAGACCAAGAGACCCAGTACTTC

abundance: once
d_gene: .
j_gene: TRBJ1-3
v_gene: TRBV9
CDR3aa: CASSVDIFDTIYF
CDR3nt: TGTGCCAGCAGCGTAGATATCTTCGACACCATATATTTT

abundance: .
d_gene: TRBD2
j_gene: TRBJ2-5
v_gene: TRBV5-1
CDR3aa: CASSLSGGSETQYF
CDR3nt: TGCGCCAGCAGCTTGTCAGGCGGGAGCGAGACCCAGTACTTC

abundance: .
d_gene: .
j_gene: TRBJ1-1
v_gene: TRBV20-1
CDR3aa: CSAMRGTEAFF
CDR3nt: TGCAGTGCTATGAGGGGGACTGAAGCTTTCTTT

abundance: .
d_gene: TRBD1
j_gene: TRBJ1-2
v_gene: TRBV28
CDR3aa: CASSSLTGEDYGYTF
CDR3nt: TGTGCCAGCAGTTCATTAACAGGGGAGGACTATGGCTACACCTTC

abundance: .
d_gene: TRBD1
j_gene: TRBJ1-2
v_gene: TRBV9
CDR3aa: CASSGNRGWLFYTF
CDR3nt: TGTGCCAGCAGCGGGAACAGGGGATGGCTCTTCTACACCTTC

abundance: .
d_gene: TRBD2
j_gene: TRBJ2-3
v_gene: TRBV30
CDR3aa: CAWGLAGGLSTDTQYF
CDR3nt: TGTGCCTGGGGACTAGCGGGAGGGCTTAGCACAGATACGCAGTATTTT

abundance: once
d_gene: TRBD1
j_gene: TRBJ2-7
v_gene: TRBV5-1
CDR3aa: CASSLGQGRYEQYF
CDR3nt: TGCGCCAGCAGCTTGGGACAGGGGCGCTACGAGCAGTACTTC

abundance: .
d_gene: TRBD2
j_gene: TRBJ2-3
v_gene: TRBV7-3
CDR3aa: CASSPSGSATDTQYF
CDR3nt: TGTGCCAGCAGCCCTAGCGGGTCCGCGACAGATACGCAGTATTTT

abundance: .
d_gene: .
j_gene: TRBJ1-1
v_gene: TRBV29-1
CDR3aa: CSGKGGFGTEAFF
CDR3nt: TGCAGCGGAAAGGGAGGGTTCGGGACTGAAGCTTTCTTT

abundance: many
d_gene: TRBD1
j_gene: TRBJ2-2
v_gene: TRBV7-9
CDR3aa: CASRQGAQDTGELFF
CDR3nt: TGTGCCAGCAGGCAGGGGGCGCAGGACACCGGGGAGCTGTTTTTT

abundance: .
d_gene: .
j_gene: TRBJ2-2
v_gene: TRBV3-1/TRBV3-2
CDR3aa: CASSQALGGFTGELFF
CDR3nt: TGTGCCAGCAGCCAGGCCCTAGGAGGGTTCACCGGGGAGCTGTTTTTT

abundance: .
d_gene: .
j_gene: TRBJ2-7
v_gene: TRBV28
CDR3aa: CASSLWDKGFYEQYF
CDR3nt: TGTGCCAGCAGTTTATGGGACAAGGGGTTCTACGAGCAGTACTTC

abundance: few
d_gene: .
j_gene: TRBJ1-6
v_gene: TRBV5-4
CDR3aa: CASSLDRRRDSPLHF
CDR3nt: TGTGCCAGCAGCTTGGATAGGAGACGGGATTCACCCCTCCACTTT

abundance: few
d_gene: TRBD2
j_gene: TRBJ2-7
v_gene: TRBV2
CDR3aa: CASSGLAGGYEQYF
CDR3nt: TGTGCCAGCAGTGGACTAGCGGGAGGATACGAGCAGTACTTC

abundance: few
d_gene: TRBD1
j_gene: TRBJ2-5
v_gene: TRBV29-1
CDR3aa: CSVGDRGETQYF
CDR3nt: TGCAGCGTTGGAGACAGGGGAGAGACCCAGTACTTC

abundance: .
d_gene: TRBD2
j_gene: TRBJ2-5
v_gene: TRBV2
CDR3aa: CASKLGLAGPQTQYF
CDR3nt: TGTGCCAGCAAATTAGGACTAGCGGGACCACAGACCCAGTACTTC

abundance: .
d_gene: TRBD1
j_gene: TRBJ1-1
v_gene: TRBV12-5
CDR3aa: CASGGTAAATEAFF
CDR3nt: TGTGCTAGTGGGGGGACAGCAGCTGCCACTGAAGCTTTCTTT

abundance: .
d_gene: TRBD2
j_gene: TRBJ2-1
v_gene: TRBV5-1
CDR3aa: CASSLSTSGRNEQFF
CDR3nt: TGCGCCAGCAGCTTGTCGACTAGCGGGAGGAATGAGCAGTTCTTC

abundance: .
d_gene: .
j_gene: TRBJ2-1
v_gene: TRBV30
CDR3aa: CAWRGRGDNEQFF
CDR3nt: TGTGCCTGGAGGGGTAGAGGAGACAATGAGCAGTTCTTC

abundance: .
d_gene: TRBD1
j_gene: TRBJ1-6
v_gene: TRBV28
CDR3aa: CACKRAWDRESPLHF
CDR3nt: TGTGCCTGTAAACGGGCATGGGACAGGGAATCACCCCTCCACTTT

abundance: .
d_gene: .
j_gene: TRBJ2-5
v_gene: TRBV27
CDR3aa: CASSLGAPGETQYF
CDR3nt: TGTGCCAGCAGTTTAGGAGCGCCGGGGGAGACCCAGTACTTC

abundance: .
d_gene: TRBD2
j_gene: TRBJ2-1
v_gene: TRBV5-4
CDR3aa: CASSPPGGTSYNEQFF
CDR3nt: TGTGCCAGCAGCCCCCCCGGGGGGACCTCCTACAATGAGCAGTTCTTC

abundance: .
d_gene: .
j_gene: TRBJ2-1
v_gene: TRBV7-3
CDR3aa: CASSLSQYNEQFF
CDR3nt: TGTGCCAGCAGCTTATCCCAGTACAATGAGCAGTTCTTC

abundance: .
d_gene: TRBD1
j_gene: TRBJ2-6
v_gene: TRBV3-1/TRBV3-2
CDR3aa: CASSQDGTGPGGANVLTF
CDR3nt: TGTGCCAGCAGCCAAGATGGGACAGGACCGGGGGGGGCCAACGTCCTGACTTTC

abundance: .
d_gene: .
j_gene: TRBJ1-2
v_gene: TRBV7-8
CDR3aa: CASSFDNRVRSYTF
CDR3nt: TGTGCCAGCAGCTTCGATAACAGGGTGAGGAGCTACACCTTC

abundance: .
d_gene: .
j_gene: TRBJ1-1
v_gene: TRBV9
CDR3aa: CASSVGRGLSTEAFF
CDR3nt: TGTGCCAGCAGCGTAGGTCGTGGGCTCTCCACTGAAGCTTTCTTT

abundance: many
d_gene: .
j_gene: TRBJ2-3
v_gene: TRBV7-9
CDR3aa: CASSLGLARNTDTQYF
CDR3nt: TGTGCCAGCAGCTTAGGCCTAGCGCGTAACACAGATACGCAGTATTTT

abundance: .
d_gene: .
j_gene: TRBJ2-1
v_gene: TRBV7-2
CDR3aa: CASSAIRQSSVEQFF
CDR3nt: TGTGCCAGCAGCGCCATAAGACAATCTTCGGTTGAGCAGTTCTTC

abundance: .
d_gene: .
j_gene: TRBJ1-1
v_gene: TRBV2
CDR3aa: CASGRTLAFF
CDR3nt: TGTGCCAGCGGACGGACATTGGCTTTCTTT

abundance: .
d_gene: .
j_gene: TRBJ1-2
v_gene: TRBV29-1
CDR3aa: CSGEDNNYGYTF
CDR3nt: TGCAGCGGCGAAGATAATAACTATGGCTACACCTTC